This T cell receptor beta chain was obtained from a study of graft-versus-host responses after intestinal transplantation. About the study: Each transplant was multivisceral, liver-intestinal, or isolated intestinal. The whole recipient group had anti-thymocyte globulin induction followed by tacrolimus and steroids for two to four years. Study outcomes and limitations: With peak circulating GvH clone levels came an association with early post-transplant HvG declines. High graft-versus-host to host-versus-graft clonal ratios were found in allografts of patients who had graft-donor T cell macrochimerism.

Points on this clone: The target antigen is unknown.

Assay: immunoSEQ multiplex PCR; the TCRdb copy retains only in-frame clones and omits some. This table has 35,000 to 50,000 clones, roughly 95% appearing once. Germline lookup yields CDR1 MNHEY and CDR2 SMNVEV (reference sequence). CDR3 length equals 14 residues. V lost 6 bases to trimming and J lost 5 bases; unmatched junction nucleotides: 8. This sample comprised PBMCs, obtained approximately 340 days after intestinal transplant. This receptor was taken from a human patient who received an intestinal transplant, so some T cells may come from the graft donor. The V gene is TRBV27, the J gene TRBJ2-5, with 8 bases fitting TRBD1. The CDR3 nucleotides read TGTGCCAGCAGGGCGACAGGGGACCTCGAGACCCAGTACTTC. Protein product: CASRATGDLETQYF.